These 32 T cell receptor beta chains came from one sample sequenced in a study of graft-versus-host responses after intestinal transplantation. Responders that carried the CFSE label, some 200,000 of them, were plated with some 200,000 irradiated, violet-dye-labeled stimulator cells. Generated by immunoSEQ multiplex PCR, the TCRdb table keeps only in-frame clones and is missing some. The table lists under 7,500 clones, roughly 34% of them singletons. Sequenced material: alloreactive CD8+ T cells from a mixed lymphocyte reaction culture, taken before transplantation. Subset meaning: CFSE-low proliferating T cells sorted from roughly 6-day pre-transplant mixed lymphocyte reaction (GvH or HvG direction). The receptors stem from a human patient who was an organ donor for intestinal transplantation.

The V gene is TRBV7-4, the J gene TRBJ2-7; TRBD1 agrees at 8 bases. This CDR3 contains 14 residues. The germline V gene encodes CDR1 SGHVT and CDR2 SQSDAQ. V lost 5 bases and J lost 4; bases outside the gene matches: 7. The CDR3 DNA sequence: TGTGCCAGCAGCGCGGACAGGGAACGGTACGAGCAGTACTTC. Protein sequence: CASSADRERYEQYF.

The V and J genes are TRBV15 and TRBJ2-1; TRBD2 matches 9 bases. Unmatched junction bases numbered 1, after V lost 1 base and J lost 3 bases. This CDR3 spans 15 amino acids. Looked up from germline, CDR1 is LNHNV and CDR2 is YYDKDF (reference sequence). The CDR3 spells CATSRGLADYNEQFF. For the CDR3, the DNA is TGTGCCACCAGCAGAGGACTAGCGGACTACAATGAGCAGTTCTTC.

This clone was counted a few times. The chain employs TRBV5-1 and TRBJ1-5; tentatively, D is TRBD1 (5 bases). Per germline, CDR1 SGHRS and CDR2 YFSETQ. Trimming stripped 4 bases from V and 6 bases from J, with 17 bases between. This CDR3 spans 15 amino acids. CDR3 coding DNA: TGCGCCAGCAGCGCGGTCGGGGGAGAGGGTCAGCCCCAGCATTTT. This translates into CASSAVGGEGQPQHF.

The J gene is TRBJ2-1, the V gene TRBV15; TRBD2 agrees at 8 bases. From germline, CDR1 is LNHNV and CDR2 YYDKDF (reference sequence). V lost 5 bases and J lost 4; bases outside the gene matches: 10. This CDR3 contains 16 residues. CDR3 amino acids: CATSQGGGGPYNEQFF. The CDR3 DNA is TGTGCCACCAGCCAAGGTGGCGGGGGGCCTTACAATGAGCAGTTCTTC.

This clone was seen only a few times. The CDR3 region is CASSPRGASKVSYEQYF. CDR3 bases: TGTGCCAGCAGCCCAAGGGGCGCCTCCAAAGTAAGCTACGAGCAGTACTTC. The rearrangement links TRBV7-8 to TRBJ2-7, with D tentatively TRBD1 (5 bases). The CDR3 contains 17 residues. CDR1 is SGHVS, CDR2 FQNEAQ, per germline. Trimming pared 5 bases from V and 3 bases from J, leaving 23 bases between.

This clone has just one count. J is TRBJ2-1 and V is TRBV28; TRBD2 matches 13 bases. The CDR3 is made up of 19 amino acids. Trimming removed 2 bases from V and 6 bases from J; junction bases left unmatched: 13. CDR1 and CDR2 (germline): MDHEN, SYDVKM. The CDR3, as DNA: TGTGCCAGCAGTTTAAGGCTGGGACTAGCGGGACCCTGCGGCAATGAGCAGTTCTTC. Translation gives CASSLRLGLAGPCGNEQFF.

Only a few counts were recorded for this clone. V usage is TRBV6-4 and J usage is TRBJ1-1, with unresolved D. The V end lost 9 bases, the J end lost 0 bases, and 23 bases lay between the germline ends. Germline values: CDR1 MRHNA, CDR2 SNTAGT. The CDR3 contains 17 residues. The CDR3 loop reads CASTGTGAGWLNTEAFF. In DNA form, the CDR3 reads TGTGCCAGTACCGGCACGGGTGCTGGATGGTTGAACACTGAAGCTTTCTTT.

This chain links TRBV30 with TRBJ1-5; D not certain. V was pared by 2 bases and J by 8 bases, with 13 bases between. Germline-derived CDR1 and CDR2 are GTSNPN and SVGIG (reference sequence). The CDR3 consists of 13 residues. CDR3 sequence: CAWSRRLREPQHF. As DNA, the CDR3 is TGTGCCTGGAGTCGACGGCTCCGGGAGCCCCAGCATTTT.

In this sample, this clone turned up a few times. This rearrangement joins TRBV14 to TRBJ1-2; 7 bases match TRBD1. Germline assignment: CDR1 SGHDN and CDR2 FVKESK. V was clipped by 3 bases and J by 1 base; unmatched bases: 14. The CDR3 is made up of 18 amino acids. DNA of the CDR3: TGTGCCAGCAGCCACCAGCCCCCGCGGGACAGAGTTAACTATGGCTACACCTTC. This encodes CASSHQPPRDRVNYGYTF.

The rearrangement joins TRBV19 to TRBJ2-1; 9 positions match TRBD2. Germline assignment: CDR1 LNHDA and CDR2 SQIVND (reference sequence). The CDR3 contains 15 residues. The V and J ends lost 3 bases and 3 bases, in that order; junction bases with no gene match: 3. The CDR3 DNA follows: TGTGCCAGTAGTATCGGACTAGCGTTCTACAATGAGCAGTTCTTC. Translated: CASSIGLAFYNEQFF.

The chain is built from TRBV10-3 and TRBJ2-7; no clear D. The CDR3 consists of 15 residues. The germline gives CDR1 ENHRY, CDR2 SYGVKD. Trimming cost V 5 bases and J 0 bases, with 14 bases left between them. In nucleotides, the CDR3 is TGTGCCATCAGTCGGAGACGGATAAGCTCCTACGAGCAGTACTTC. Its translation is CAISRRRISSYEQYF.

J is TRBJ2-7 and V is TRBV21-1; TRBD2 is the table's D call and was not checked against the DNA. TRBV21-1 is flagged as a pseudogene. This CDR3 contains 16 residues. CDR3 DNA sequence: TGTGCCAGCAGCAAAGGGGAGCGGGAGGACCCCTACGAGCAGTACTTC. Its protein product is CASSKGEREDPYEQYF.

This clone is medium-sized (0.01 to 0.1%) within its sample. The rearrangement links TRBV30 to TRBJ2-7, with 7 bases identical to TRBD1. V dropped 8 bases and J dropped 2; count of bases not matched to a gene: 9. The germline CDR1 and CDR2 sequences are GTSNPN and SVGIG (reference sequence). The CDR3 has 13 amino acids. In DNA, the CDR3 is TGTGCCGGGACGGACAGGAGAGCCTACGAGCAGTACTTC. Its translation is CAGTDRRAYEQYF.

This clone is a singleton in its sample. V and J are TRBV12-1 and TRBJ2-1; TRBD2, the table's D call, lacks a check against the DNA. TRBV12-1 is a pseudogene segment. This CDR3 is built from 18 residues. The CDR3 spells CASSVGLAGAPNYNEQFF. CDR3 nucleotide sequence: TGTGCCAGCAGCGTCGGCCTAGCGGGGGCTCCGAACTACAATGAGCAGTTCTTC.

This sequence joins TRBV5-1 and TRBJ2-5, with 11 bases lining up with TRBD1. Losses at the gene ends were 4 bases for V and 5 bases for J; bases not matched to a gene: 10. The CDR3 length is 16 residues. Germline V gene sequence: CDR1 SGHRS, CDR2 YFSETQ. CDR3 amino acids: CASSPRTGGPYETQYF. CDR3 sequence (DNA): TGCGCCAGCAGCCCAAGGACAGGGGGCCCCTATGAGACCCAGTACTTC.

This clone was seen once. The V call is TRBV28, the J call TRBJ2-2; 7 nucleotides agree with TRBD2. The CDR3 covers 15 residues. V was pared by 6 bases and J by 3 bases, with 7 bases of the junction left unmatched. Germline loops: CDR1 MDHEN, CDR2 SYDVKM. The CDR3 reads CASRSAGEYTGELFF. In DNA form, the CDR3 reads TGTGCCAGCAGATCTGCGGGAGAGTACACCGGGGAGCTGTTTTTT.

This clone has a handful of counts. The chain employs TRBV11-1 and TRBJ2-7; D is ambiguous. This CDR3 is 15 amino acids long. Trimming took 3 bases from V and 0 from J, leaving 12 bases between them. Germline lookup yields CDR1 SGHAT and CDR2 FQDESV (reference sequence). This CDR3 is CASSFSGVSSYEQYF. CDR3 bases: TGTGCCAGCAGCTTTAGTGGAGTCAGCTCCTACGAGCAGTACTTC.

By share of the sample, this clone is medium-sized. The gene calls are TRBV19 and TRBJ1-1; 8 positions agree with TRBD1. The CDR3 contains 11 residues. Germline CDR1 and CDR2: LNHDA and SQIVND (reference sequence). The V and J ends lost 11 bases and 8 bases, in that order; junction bases with no gene match: 7. CDR3 DNA sequence: TGTGCCGTCGGACAGGGTAACGAAGCTTTCTTT. Translating gives CAVGQGNEAFF.

The chain uses TRBV28 and TRBJ1-2; D remains unclear. Germline V CDR1 and CDR2: MDHEN, SYDVKM. The CDR3 consists of 14 residues. With 5 bases removed from V and 10 bases from J, the gap between germline ends came to 20 bases. The CDR3 DNA follows: TGTGCCAGCAGTGTTCCTACAGTGAACTTTTACTACACCTTC. Translation gives CASSVPTVNFYYTF.

CDR3 sequence reads: CASSLTPSFGLNYGYTF. CDR3 nucleotide sequence: TGTGCCAGCAGTTTAACCCCATCTTTCGGTCTCAACTATGGCTACACCTTC. The chain recombines TRBV27 with TRBJ1-2; unclear D gene. Deletions cut 2 bases from V and 2 bases from J, with 18 bases between. This CDR3 comprises 17 residues. Germline CDR1 and CDR2: MNHEY and SMNVEV (reference sequence).

The CDR3 DNA sequence: TGTGCCAGACAACCCAGGGGGAGGAACTACGAGCAGTACTTC. It encodes CARQPRGRNYEQYF. The V call is TRBV27, the J call TRBJ2-7, with D possibly matching TRBD1 (7 bases). From germline, CDR1 is MNHEY and CDR2 SMNVEV (reference sequence). The CDR3 spans 14 residues. The V end lost 9 bases, the J end lost 3 bases, and 18 bases lay between the germline ends.

V gene TRBV10-3 combines with J gene TRBJ2-7, with a possible D match to TRBD2 (5 bases). Germline CDR1 is ENHRY and CDR2 is SYGVKD. V lost 5 bases, J lost 1 base, and 18 bases lay in between. This CDR3 comprises 16 residues. The CDR3 DNA reads TGTGCCATCAGTCTACACCGGACTCTTATTTCCTACGAGCAGTACTTC. This gives the protein CAISLHRTLISYEQYF.

This clone came up a few times. The J gene is TRBJ1-4, the V gene TRBV4-2, with TRBD1 matching 7 bases. CDR3 length equals 18 residues. The V gene end was trimmed by 1 base and the J gene end by 3 bases; junction bases not matched to a gene: 11. Germline-derived CDR1 and CDR2 are LGHNA and YNFKEQ. CDR3 amino acids: CASSQVFRGALANEKLFF. DNA for the CDR3: TGTGCCAGCAGCCAAGTGTTCAGGGGGGCGCTGGCTAATGAAAAACTGTTTTTT.

J is TRBJ2-1 and V is TRBV11-2; D gene unclear. Trimming removed 0 bases at V and 5 bases at J, with 26 bases between. The length of the CDR3 is 20 residues. CDR1 is SGHAT and CDR2 is FQNNGV in the germline V gene. Written as DNA, the CDR3 is TGTGCCAGCAGCTTAGACCTGTGGCTCCCCTGGTTTATTTTCCACAATGAGCAGTTCTTC. Translating it yields CASSLDLWLPWFIFHNEQFF.

In the case of this clone: Other DNA sequences in the sample encode the same CDR3. V is TRBV19 and J is TRBJ2-7; TRBD1 matches at 11 bases. The V segment lost 6 bases and the J segment 4 bases; nucleotides outside the gene matches: 5. CDR3 size: 14 residues. Germline V gives CDR1 LNHDA, CDR2 SQIVND (reference sequence). The CDR3 region has the DNA TGTGCCAGTAGCCCTGGACAGGGGGCATACGAGCAGTACTTC. Translation: CASSPGQGAYEQYF.

The V and J genes are TRBV21-1 and TRBJ2-3; the table gives TRBD1 as D, unverified against the DNA. TRBV21-1 is a pseudogene locus. CDR3 size: 16 residues. CDR3 nucleotides: TGTGCCAGCAGCTCATTACAGGGCTCAGGCACAGATACGCAGTATTTT. It encodes CASSSLQGSGTDTQYF.

The V and J genes are TRBV19 and TRBJ2-7; 11 bases align to TRBD1. V shed 8 bases, J shed 2 bases, and the junction held 5 bases outside the gene matches. Germline assignment: CDR1 LNHDA and CDR2 SQIVND (reference sequence). This CDR3 region has 14 residues. The CDR3 reads CASRPGQGAYEQYF. The DNA for the CDR3 is TGTGCCAGTCGCCCGGGACAGGGGGCCTACGAGCAGTACTTC.

The rearrangement joins TRBV12-5 to TRBJ2-1; D gene ambiguous. CDR1 and CDR2 from the germline V gene are LGHNT and FRNRAP. V was shortened by 3 bases and J by 1 base, with 16 bases between the two germline ends. The CDR3 extends over 17 amino acids. The CDR3 DNA follows: TGTGCTAGTGGTTTAAGGTTCGAAATCGGGTCCTACAATGAGCAGTTCTTC. Translation: CASGLRFEIGSYNEQFF. The whole variable domain, filled in from reference TRBV12-5 and TRBJ2-1, reads DARVTQTPRHKVTEMGQEVTMRCQPILGHNTVFWYRQTMMQGLELLAYFRNRAPLDDSGMPKDRFSAEMPDATLATLKIQPSEPRDSAVYFCASGLRFEIGSYNEQFFGPGTRLTVL.

This clone was observed a few times. The genes are TRBV29-1 and TRBJ2-7; 7 bases agree with TRBD2. This CDR3 is built from 13 residues. Germline CDR1 and CDR2: SQVTM and ANQGSEA. The trim removed 5 bases at V and 1 base at J, leaving 5 bases unmatched. The CDR3 here is CSVHSGTSYEQYF. CDR3 in DNA: TGCAGCGTTCACAGCGGGACGTCCTACGAGCAGTACTTC.

The CDR3 loop reads CARSRGKQGWAYEQYF. The CDR3 DNA sequence: TGTGCCAGAAGCCGAGGGAAACAGGGGTGGGCCTACGAGCAGTACTTC. J is TRBJ2-7 and V is TRBV5-3; TRBD1 agrees at 7 bases. TRBV5-3 is flagged as an ORF with uncertain function. There are 16 residues in the CDR3. V lost 4 bases, J lost 2 bases, and 12 bases stayed unmatched.

There are a few counts of this clone. The chain uses TRBV5-1 and TRBJ1-1; TRBD1 is a possible D gene (6 bases). V was trimmed by 3 bases and J by 6 bases, leaving 12 bases between them. The CDR3 length is 13 residues. Germline V CDR1 and CDR2: SGHRS, YFSETQ. The CDR3 DNA reads TGCGCCAGCAGCTGGGGACATTGGGCTGAAGCTTTCTTT. Protein product: CASSWGHWAEAFF.

The chain couples TRBV5-4 to TRBJ2-7, with TRBD1 matching over 12 bases. The CDR3 loop spans 16 amino acids. The germline V gene has CDR1 SGHNT and CDR2 YYREEE (reference sequence). V lost 0 bases and J lost 0; bases outside the gene matches: 1. DNA for the CDR3: TGTGCCAGCAGCTTGGGGGACAGGGGGCGCTCCTACGAGCAGTACTTC. Encoded protein: CASSLGDRGRSYEQYF.